A selection of T cell receptor beta chains follows, all from one sample in a study of PD-1 blockade in classical Hodgkin lymphoma. Clones were sequenced by immunoSEQ multiplex PCR, and TCRdb holds only the in-frame ones, with some missing. The data show under 100,000 clones, about nine tenths seen once. The starting material was peripheral blood mononuclear cells (PBMCs), obtained before the second cycle of nivolumab. The source is a human donor with classical Hodgkin lymphoma. CDR3s include the opening cysteine and the closing phenylalanine or tryptophan. A D gene is named only where the DNA matches it firmly.

V	J	D	CDR3
TRBV11-2	TRBJ2-3	.	CASSLDSPGPDTQYF
TRBV23-1	TRBJ1-1	.	CASSQCSGVGRTEAFF
TRBV25-1	TRBJ2-7	.	CASSETGQAYEQYF
TRBV30	TRBJ2-1	TRBD2	CAWSVFSPPGGPSDEQFF
TRBV19	TRBJ2-3	TRBD2	CASSSLTLAGGADTQYF
TRBV7-3	TRBJ2-2	TRBD2	CASSPREREGNTGELFF
TRBV5-1	TRBJ2-5	.	CASSLETEQETQYF
TRBV27	TRBJ2-1	TRBD2	CASSTRLAGGYNEQFF
TRBV19	TRBJ2-1	TRBD1	CASSMVGTGALEQFF
TRBV10-1	TRBJ2-1	TRBD2	CASSESIGLAGVYEQFF
TRBV5-1	TRBJ2-5	.	CASSLDPDSSQETQYF
TRBV6-7	TRBJ2-3	.	CASSYQDSKSTDTQYF
TRBV4-2	TRBJ2-7	TRBD2	CASSQDAAGGGEQYF
TRBV5-1	TRBJ2-5	.	CASSLEGQETQYF
TRBV5-6	TRBJ1-2	.	CASSLMQGGNYGYTF
TRBV5-1	TRBJ2-3	.	CASSAQVGDTQYF
TRBV6-5	TRBJ1-1	.	CASRPTPTGTEAFF
TRBV27	TRBJ1-2	TRBD1	CASRGTGGLGGYTF
TRBV4-2	TRBJ2-1	TRBD2	CASSQEGFREGEQFF
TRBV19	TRBJ1-4	.	CASSRAIMGEKLFF
TRBV6-6	TRBJ1-4	.	CASSRDVNEKLFF
TRBV5-6	TRBJ1-2	TRBD1	CASSFGTGDFGYTF
TRBV6-6	TRBJ2-1	.	CASRIRTVSYNEQFF
TRBV9	TRBJ1-2	TRBD1	CASSVAFRGQGAGYTF
TRBV7-9	TRBJ1-1	.	CASSHHGNTEAFF
TRBV5-4	TRBJ2-7	.	CASSLPFGSEQYF
TRBV27	TRBJ2-1	.	CASSSWVDPYNEQFF
TRBV6-5	TRBJ2-7	.	CASSSVIPFSLSEQYF
TRBV5-1	TRBJ2-7	TRBD2	CASSLVLAGTLYEQYF
TRBV28	TRBJ2-2	TRBD1	CASSEWGRGQVDTGELFF
TRBV7-7	TRBJ1-4	TRBD1	CASSFGTAGEKLFF
TRBV5-1	TRBJ2-7	.	CASSLAPARRGSYEQYF
TRBV6-1	TRBJ2-5	.	CASRTSGQETQYF
TRBV5-1	TRBJ2-7	.	CASSQTGTTGYEQYF
TRBV7-3	TRBJ2-1	TRBD2	CASSPPGGEALNEQFF
TRBV9	TRBJ2-1	.	CASSLATVYNEQFF
TRBV11-2	TRBJ2-1	.	CASSLDAPNQFF
TRBV2	TRBJ1-2	TRBD1	CASRPLRGQGNGYTF
TRBV18	TRBJ1-1	.	CASSPRRGTRNTEAFF
TRBV6-5	TRBJ2-2	TRBD1	CASSYDRGRGELFF
TRBV19	TRBJ1-5	.	CASSTTVFYSNQPQHF
TRBV5-1	TRBJ2-1	.	CASSLVQGSQEQFF
TRBV7-9	TRBJ2-7	.	CASSLGGGETYEQYF
TRBV29-1	TRBJ2-4	.	CSVSDRPAKNIQYF
TRBV12-5	TRBJ2-1	.	CASGSGRIEQFF
TRBV11-3	TRBJ2-5	.	CASSLDSSLGTQYF
TRBV9	TRBJ2-5	.	CASSVSPLATLQETQYF
TRBV15	TRBJ1-4	.	CATSRDIRGLTNEKLFF
TRBV6-5	TRBJ1-5	.	CASSSGLGNQPQHF
TRBV5-1	TRBJ1-1	TRBD1	CASSSTGGMNTEAFF